This T cell receptor beta chain was identified during a study of blood T cell repertoires in COVID-19. Overall study: The study drew acute and convalescent COVID-19 samples from the United States, Italy and Spain. PBMCs, B-cell-depleted T cells, or T cells provided the cDNA or gDNA that made up the material.

In the source study's methods: Amplification from reference gene primers served as the basis for estimated nucleated cell counts. TCRdb's table, derived via immunoSEQ multiplex PCR, lists solely in-frame clones and lacks some. D and trimming come from the DNA, and the V and J calls and clone size come from that table. The sample holds approximately 65,000 clones, roughly 87% seen once. Trimming at V came to 4 bases and at J to 4 bases, leaving 11 bases not matched to a gene. In germline, CDR1 is SGHNT, CDR2 YYREEE (reference sequence). The CDR3 sequence is 16 residues long. Sequencing was performed on peripheral blood. The TCR comes from a man aged 50-60 years with COVID-19, enrolled during active disease. The rearrangement links TRBV5-4 to TRBJ2-5; 9 positions match TRBD2. The CDR3 loop is CASSPRVAGAGETQYF. CDR3 in DNA: TGTGCCAGCAGCCCCCGGGTAGCGGGAGCTGGAGAGACCCAGTACTTC.